Following are 10 T cell receptor beta chains from one sample sequenced in a study of cytomegalovirus exposure and HLA in healthy donors. PCR was performed using 60 Vbeta and 13 Jbeta primers. Generated by immunoSEQ multiplex PCR, the TCRdb table keeps only in-frame clones and is missing some. The table lists approximately 120,000 clones, about 80% of them singletons. The sequencing sample was made of PBMCs. The receptors were gathered from a woman aged 40 to 50 in good health and CMV-seropositive.

The chain couples TRBV29-1 to TRBJ2-1; 7 positions agree with TRBD1. V dropped 7 bases and J dropped 10; count of bases not matched to a gene: 16. Germline CDR1 and CDR2: SQVTM and ANQGSEA. This CDR3 has 14 residues. CDR3 sequence (DNA): TGCAGCGCACCAAGGGACAGACAATCGGTAGAGCAGTTCTTC. Residues: CSAPRDRQSVEQFF.

J is TRBJ1-2 and V is TRBV11-2, with a possible D match to TRBD1 (5 bases). V was trimmed by 5 bases and J by 4 bases, leaving 23 bases between them. Germline V gene data show CDR1 as SGHAT and CDR2 as FQNNGV. CDR3 length: 17 residues. The CDR3 loop reads CASSPPLSRGWSYGYTF. In DNA form, the CDR3 reads TGTGCCAGCAGCCCCCCTCTAAGCCGGGGGTGGTCCTATGGCTACACCTTC. The variable domain in full, completed from reference TRBV11-2 and TRBJ1-2, reads EAGVAQSPRYKIIEKRQSVAFWCNPISGHATLYWYQQILGQGPKLLIQFQNNGVVDDSQLPKDRFSAERLKGVDSTLKIQPAKLEDSAVYLCASSPPLSRGWSYGYTFGSGTRLTVV.

This clone showed up just once. This chain joins TRBV5-4 and TRBJ2-1; weak D call: TRBD2 (6 bases). The CDR3 loop spans 13 amino acids. V was shortened by 2 bases and J by 8 bases, with 11 bases between the two germline ends. The germline gives CDR1 SGHNT, CDR2 YYREEE (reference sequence). CDR3 bases: TGTGCCAGCAGCTTTCAGCAGCGGGATGAGCAGTTCTTC. Encoded protein: CASSFQQRDEQFF.

V is TRBV30 and J is TRBJ1-1; possible D gene TRBD1, 6 bases. V was shortened by 2 bases and J by 5 bases, with 18 bases between the two germline ends. Germline V CDR1 and CDR2: GTSNPN, SVGIG (reference sequence). This CDR3 has 15 amino acids. Written as DNA, the CDR3 is TGTGCCTGGAGTCCCCTCGGGACCCAGGGGACTGAAGCTTTCTTT. It is translated as CAWSPLGTQGTEAFF.

This clone was observed once. The chain carries TRBV18 and TRBJ1-6, with a tentative D call TRBD1 (6 bases). The CDR3 covers 17 residues. Trimming took off 1 base at V and 0 bases at J, with 10 bases between the two ends. CDR1 and CDR2 from the germline V gene are KGHSH and LQKENI. CDR3 nucleotide sequence: TGTGCCAGCTCACCACAGGGGGAAAGCTCCTATAATTCACCCCTCCACTTT. Translated: CASSPQGESSYNSPLHF.

This clone showed up just a few times. The chain couples TRBV6-5 to TRBJ1-2, with 11 bases aligning to TRBD1. V was clipped by 6 bases and J by 6 bases; unmatched bases: 9. The CDR3 extends over 15 amino acids. Per the germline V gene, CDR1 is MNHEY and CDR2 is SVGAGI. CDR3 residues: CASSRGGTGGHGYTF. CDR3 nucleotides: TGTGCCAGCAGCCGCGGAGGGACAGGGGGTCATGGCTACACCTTC.

This rearrangement joins TRBV11-3 to TRBJ2-3; TRBD2 agrees at 11 bases. The CDR3 runs 15 residues. Unmatched junction bases numbered 3, after V lost 5 bases and J lost 2 bases. Germline CDR1 and CDR2: SGHNT and YENEEA. CDR3 in DNA: TGTGCCAGCAGCCCTAGCGGGGGGACCACAGATACGCAGTATTTT. This sequence encodes CASSPSGGTTDTQYF.

The chain recombines TRBV2 with TRBJ1-4; 8 nucleotides line up with TRBD1. Germline CDR1 reads SNHLY; CDR2 reads FYNNEI. The junction had 3 bases not matched to a gene; V was cut back by 0 bases and J by 6 bases. The CDR3 is made up of 15 amino acids. CDR3 region: CASSEARTGYEKLFF. Written as DNA, the CDR3 is TGTGCCAGCAGTGAAGCACGGACAGGGTATGAAAAACTGTTTTTT.

In DNA form, the CDR3 reads TGTGCTAGTGGTTGGGACAACCTAGCCTTCCTCTATGGCTACACCTTC. Amino acid sequence: CASGWDNLAFLYGYTF. V gene TRBV12-5 combines with J gene TRBJ1-2; possible D gene TRBD1, 6 bases. The CDR3 runs to 16 residues. Deletions cut 4 bases from V and 4 bases from J, with 19 bases between. Germline-derived CDR1 and CDR2 are LGHNT and FRNRAP.

This clone was detected a few times. This chain links TRBV19 with TRBJ2-2; D perhaps matches TRBD2 (6 bases). The CDR3 covers 14 residues. Germline V gene data show CDR1 as LNHDA and CDR2 as SQIVND (reference sequence). Trimming cost V 3 bases and J 8 bases, with 13 bases left between them. CDR3 residues: CASSMPRAGGELFF. The CDR3 nucleotides read TGTGCCAGTAGTATGCCCAGGGCGGGAGGGGAGCTGTTTTTT.